This TCR beta chain was profiled in a study of blood T cell repertoires in COVID-19 (TCRdb year 2020). With respect to the entire study: Samples from collaborators originated in the United States, Italy and Spain and spanned both the acute and convalescent phases of COVID-19. The prospective study material was composed of cDNA or gDNA derived from T cells, B-cell-depleted T cells, or PBMCs. Subjects who had been exposed to COVID-19, were actively infected with it, or had recovered from it provided the deeply sampled blood TCRbeta repertoires that made up the dataset. The repertoires were released in a freely available public database intended as a resource for research on the immune response to SARS-CoV-2. The samples were drawn from the first 160 participants of the ongoing ImmuneRACE study and from 1,254 subjects provided by 6 global collaborators. A de-identified subject ID, COVID-19 status, age in years and sex were almost always included in the sample metadata. HLA class I and class II types, where available, came from metadata supplied by the sample provider rather than from assay-based typing. General conclusions and limits of the study: Clinical and demographic metadata were provided uncurated, with the amount varying by source and participant.

Details on this clone: No antigen is known for it. Base-call qualities are not available, and no considerably larger clone is one nucleotide away.

TCRbeta CDR3 regions were amplified from genomic DNA by means of the immunoSEQ Assay, a bias-controlled multiplex PCR. Turning to the authors' computational methods: Within the assay, amplification of reference gene primers was used to estimate how many nucleated cells each sample contained. To quantify the absolute abundance of each unique TCRbeta CDR3 rearrangement, sequence reads were collapsed and filtered. Productive Simpson clonality was computed per sample as the square root of Simpson's diversity index over productive rearrangements. The clones in this table, taken by TCRdb from immuneACCESS, are in-frame only. Not every clone is retained; where verified, under half of the shortfall comes from an unresolved V gene, and the cause of the rest is unknown. The D gene and trimming were derived from the DNA, and the V and J assignments and clone size from that table. For this sample there are fewer than 300,000 clones; 90% appear just once. Of the sample, 6.3% is held by the ten largest clones.

One collaborating source in Seattle enrolled patients during active infection and followed them longitudinally through the course of disease. Each collaborating institution followed its own protocols to collect whole blood in K2EDTA tubes. For TCRbeta analysis, collaborator samples were shipped as frozen whole blood, as isolated PBMCs, or as DNA extracted from either sample type. Trimmed from V: 4 bases; trimmed from J: 4 bases; junction bases lacking a gene match: 6. For CDR1 and CDR2, the germline V gene lists KGHDR and SFDVKD. From its cysteine to its phenylalanine, the CDR3 spans 15 amino acids. Just the 45-base CDR3 DNA is kept, in frame starting at base 1.

This clonotype was obtained from a woman in her forties or fifties with COVID-19, enrolled during active disease. The sample was peripheral blood. Rearrangement joined TRBV24-1 to TRBJ2-1; 7 bases in the junction line up with TRBD2. The CDR3 protein sequence reads: CATSEPGLTYNEQFF. Here is the DNA: TGTGCCACCAGTGAACCGGGACTAACTTACAATGAGCAGTTCTTC.